These 22 T cell receptor beta chains were sequenced from one sample in a study of shared clonotypes between healthy human individuals. Selected positively for CCR7 and CD45RO-negative, naive CD8 cells excluded terminally differentiated effector memory CD45RA+ cells. Using immunoSEQ multiplex PCR, the repertoire was profiled, and TCRdb retains in-frame clones only, with some absent. The sample contains about 2,100,000 clones, just over 90% of which appear only once. Input material: naive CD8+ T cells from PBMCs. Receptor source: a man between 18 and 29 years old in good health. Some clones in this sample may be carry-over from other donors' samples.

The chain couples TRBV19 to TRBJ2-7; either TRBD1 or TRBD2 may supply D (6 bases each). The CDR3 has 15 amino acids. Germline V gene data show CDR1 as LNHDA and CDR2 as SQIVND (reference sequence). The V gene lost 5 bases and the J gene lost 5 bases, with 19 bases spanning the gap. The CDR3 reads CASSSGGSASNEQYF. The CDR3, as DNA: TGTGCCAGTAGTTCCGGGGGCTCAGCGAGCAACGAGCAGTACTTC.

In its sample, this clone was seen once. Written as DNA, the CDR3 is TGTGCCAGCAGCTTCGGGACAGGGGGCCACTACGAGCAGTACTTC. It encodes CASSFGTGGHYEQYF. This chain connects TRBV11-2 to TRBJ2-7; 12 bases map to TRBD1. J gave up 3 bases and V 3 bases, and 3 bases lay outside the gene matches. From germline, CDR1 is SGHAT and CDR2 FQNNGV. The CDR3 runs 15 residues.

Worth noting for this clone: Other nucleotide sequences in the sample specify the same CDR3. The V call is TRBV5-1, the J call TRBJ2-7; TRBD1 agrees at 10 bases. Germline lookup yields CDR1 SGHRS and CDR2 YFSETQ. CDR3 length equals 13 residues. After removal of 7 bases from V and 6 bases from J, the junction contained 7 bases not matched to a gene. The CDR3 is CASSGTGVGEQYF. The CDR3 bases are TGCGCCAGCTCCGGGACAGGGGTTGGCGAGCAGTACTTC.

About this clone itself: Other DNA sequences of this sample code for an identical CDR3. The chain carries TRBV29-1 and TRBJ1-1; D not certain. The ends were cut back, 3 bases at V and 2 bases at J, with 4 bases in the middle. The CDR3 spans 11 residues. CDR1 is SQVTM and CDR2 is ANQGSEA in the germline V gene. CDR3 protein: CSVEVNTEAFF. CDR3 sequence (DNA): TGCAGCGTTGAGGTCAACACTGAAGCTTTCTTT.

V is TRBV11-2 and J is TRBJ2-4; D gene unclear. The germline V and J ends were trimmed by 3 bases and 0 bases, with 12 bases remaining between them. The CDR3 totals 16 residues. Germline CDR1 is SGHAT and CDR2 is FQNNGV. DNA for the CDR3: TGTGCCAGCAGCTTGGCGGCGGTACTAGCCAAAAACATTCAGTACTTC. Translating it yields CASSLAAVLAKNIQYF.

This clone was seen a single time. The J gene is TRBJ1-1, the V gene TRBV20-1; a possible D gene is TRBD1 (5 bases). This CDR3 region has 11 residues. Germline CDR1 and CDR2: DFQATT and SNEGSKA (reference sequence). V lost 7 bases to trimming and J lost 3 bases, with 9 bases between them. CDR3 nucleotide sequence: TGCAGTGGCCTCAGGGACACTGAAGCTTTCTTT. It yields the protein CSGLRDTEAFF.

The chain recombines TRBV10-1 with TRBJ2-7; D tentatively fits TRBD1 or TRBD2 (5 bases each). The CDR3 runs 12 residues. The germline V and J ends were trimmed by 8 bases and 4 bases, with 12 bases remaining between them. CDR1 WNHNN and CDR2 SYGVQD come from the germline V gene (reference sequence). CDR3 amino acids: CASGQGEYEQYF. In DNA, the CDR3 is TGCGCCAGCGGGCAGGGAGAGTACGAGCAGTACTTC.

The chain couples TRBV6-1 to TRBJ1-1; D call uncertain. The CDR3 is 13 amino acids. Per germline, CDR1 MNHNS and CDR2 SASEGT. DNA for the CDR3: TGTGCTAGCGTAAGGAATTTGAACACTGAAGCTTTCTTT. It encodes CASVRNLNTEAFF.

The chain links TRBV5-1 to TRBJ2-3; D possibly corresponds to TRBD2 (6 bases). Trimming took off 3 bases at V and 0 bases at J, with 11 bases between the two ends. Germline CDR1 SGHRS, CDR2 YFSETQ. This CDR3 has 15 residues. In DNA, the CDR3 is TGCGCCAGCAGCTCTGGCGGGGCAAGCACAGATACGCAGTATTTT. It encodes CASSSGGASTDTQYF.

CDR3: CASSFSSGSYGQFF. In DNA, the CDR3 is TGTGCCAGCAGCTTTAGTAGCGGGAGTTATGGGCAGTTCTTC. This sequence joins TRBV7-9 and TRBJ2-1, with 9 bases aligning to TRBD2. Germline lookup yields CDR1 SEHNR and CDR2 FQNEAQ (reference sequence). V lost 3 bases to trimming and J lost 12 bases; unmatched junction nucleotides: 9. The length of the CDR3 is 14 residues.

This sequence joins TRBV11-3 and TRBJ2-2; no clear D. Trimming removed 3 bases from V and 6 bases from J, with 11 bases in between. CDR1 and CDR2 (germline): SGHNT, YENEEA. The CDR3 has 14 residues. CDR3 sequence (DNA): TGTGCCAGCAGCTTGGCCTTGGCCCCCGGGGAGCTGTTTTTT. Its protein product is CASSLALAPGELFF.

This clone was counted once. In the same sample, other DNA sequences code for this CDR3. The CDR3 DNA follows: TGTGCCAGCAGCTTGCACAGCTCCTACGAGCAGTACTTC. This gives the protein CASSLHSSYEQYF. This rearrangement joins TRBV7-9 to TRBJ2-7, with unresolved D. Germline V CDR1 and CDR2: SEHNR, FQNEAQ (reference sequence). The CDR3 length is 13 residues. The V and J ends lost 3 bases and 0 bases respectively, with 6 bases between them.

The chain employs TRBV27 and TRBJ2-2, with a tentative D call TRBD2 (5 bases). The V and J ends lost 0 bases and 6 bases respectively, with 11 bases between them. Per the germline V gene, CDR1 is MNHEY and CDR2 is SMNVEV (reference sequence). CDR3 length: 15 amino acids. The CDR3 DNA follows: TGTGCCAGCAGTTTATCACGGGGTGGGGCCGGGGAGCTGTTTTTT. This gives the protein CASSLSRGGAGELFF.

This chain links TRBV6-4 with TRBJ2-7, with TRBD1 identical over 9 bases. This CDR3 contains 17 residues. The germline CDR1 and CDR2 sequences are MRHNA and SNTAGT. V lost 2 bases and J lost 7; bases outside the gene matches: 15. The CDR3 sequence: CASSDGDRDRASGEQYF. The CDR3 coding sequence is TGTGCCAGCAGTGACGGGGACCGGGACAGGGCCTCTGGGGAGCAGTACTTC.

The chain links TRBV7-2 to TRBJ2-1; the D gene is possibly TRBD1 (6 bases). Germline values: CDR1 SGHTA, CDR2 FQGNSA. The CDR3 is 15 residues long. V lost 1 base, J lost 0 bases, and 7 bases lay in between. CDR3 nucleotide sequence: TGTGCCAGCAGCTTAGAAGGGGGCTCCTACAATGAGCAGTTCTTC. It codes for CASSLEGGSYNEQFF.

A remark on this clone: Different DNA sequences within this sample yield the same CDR3. V usage is TRBV27 and J usage is TRBJ2-7; no clear D. V lost 3 bases, J lost 1 base, and 7 bases lay in between. CDR1 MNHEY and CDR2 SMNVEV come from the germline V gene (reference sequence). The CDR3 loop spans 13 amino acids. The CDR3 sequence: CASSFGRSYEQYF. The CDR3 nucleotides read TGTGCCAGCAGTTTCGGCCGGTCCTACGAGCAGTACTTC.

The rearrangement uses TRBV6-6 and TRBJ1-5; possible D gene TRBD1, 5 bases. Germline V gives CDR1 MNHNY, CDR2 SVGAGI (reference sequence). The CDR3 runs to 15 residues. V was shortened by 8 bases and J by 0 bases, with 14 bases between the two germline ends. The CDR3, as DNA: TGTGCCAGCGGGGCAGGGAGGGATAGCAATCAGCCCCAGCATTTT. As protein: CASGAGRDSNQPQHF.

This sequence joins TRBV27 and TRBJ2-7; D uncertain. There are 17 residues in the CDR3. Trimming cost V 5 bases and J 1 base, with 21 bases left between them. Germline CDR1 reads MNHEY; CDR2 reads SMNVEV (reference sequence). The CDR3 here is CASSPLSEFATSYEQYF. In DNA form, the CDR3 reads TGTGCCAGCAGTCCCCTTTCCGAGTTCGCGACGTCCTACGAGCAGTACTTC.

The J gene is TRBJ2-1, the V gene TRBV9; 9 positions agree with TRBD2. Germline V gives CDR1 SGDLS, CDR2 YYNGEE. The CDR3 spans 18 residues. V was pared by 0 bases and J by 4 bases, with 11 bases of the junction left unmatched. CDR3 DNA sequence: TGTGCCAGCAGCGTAGCCCTCGGGACTAGCTTTCCGTACAATGAGCAGTTCTTC. Residues: CASSVALGTSFPYNEQFF.

The chain recombines TRBV28 with TRBJ1-3; D gene uncertain. The CDR3 extends over 17 amino acids. V lost 6 bases to trimming and J lost 0 bases, with 18 bases between them. Germline V gives CDR1 MDHEN, CDR2 SYDVKM. CDR3 residues: CASSPTAFNHSGNTIYF. CDR3 nucleotide sequence: TGTGCCAGCAGCCCTACAGCTTTCAACCACTCTGGAAACACCATATATTTT.

The chain combines TRBV5-1 with TRBJ2-7; 8 positions match TRBD1. Germline CDR1 reads SGHRS; CDR2 reads YFSETQ. After removal of 0 bases from V and 2 bases from J, the junction contained 4 bases not matched to a gene. The CDR3 is made up of 15 amino acids. The DNA of the CDR3 is TGCGCCAGCAGCTTGGGGGACAGGCTACCCTACGAGCAGTACTTC. It translates to CASSLGDRLPYEQYF.

V and J are TRBV27 and TRBJ2-7; 7 bases map to TRBD1. J gave up 4 bases and V 6 bases, and 18 bases lay outside the gene matches. The CDR3 extends over 17 amino acids. Looked up from germline, CDR1 is MNHEY and CDR2 is SMNVEV (reference sequence). The CDR3 sequence: CASSSRSEGQGVYEQYF. CDR3 in DNA: TGTGCCAGCAGCTCCCGTTCCGAAGGGCAGGGGGTATACGAGCAGTACTTC.